This TCR beta chain was recovered during a study of blood T cell repertoires in COVID-19. The CDR3 covers 15 residues. The V and J ends lost 1 base and 4 bases respectively, with 10 bases between them. Germline CDR1 SGHTA, CDR2 FQGNSA. Measured with immunoSEQ multiplex PCR; TCRdb has only the in-frame clones, and not every one. The sample contains tens of thousands of clones, about 92% of which appear only once. Sequences were obtained from peripheral blood. This clonotype was obtained from a man aged 55 to 70 with acute or convalescent COVID-19. This chain links TRBV7-2 with TRBJ1-4; D uncertain. The CDR3 sequence is CASSLEARFNEKLFF. In nucleotides, the CDR3 is TGTGCCAGCAGCTTAGAAGCGCGATTTAATGAAAAACTGTTTTTT.